This T cell receptor beta chain was documented in a study of tissue T cells after allogeneic stem cell transplantation. Non-transplant comparator patients with other cancers had at least five gastrointestinal samples and no known gastrointestinal disease. Autopsy tissues included GI tract, liver, skin and lymphoid organs. The V and J ends lost 5 bases and 3 bases, in that order; junction bases with no gene match: 8. This CDR3 has 16 amino acids. CDR1 SNHLY and CDR2 FYNNEI come from the germline V gene. There are a few counts of this clone. The antigen remains unidentified. Repertoires were generated with immunoSEQ multiplex PCR, while TCRdb's copy carries only in-frame clones and drops some. This table has roughly 3,500 clones, about 61% appearing once. Findings of the study overall: Across patients, clones rarely overlapped, yet motif clusters were shared tissue-specifically. Anatomically similar tissues had similar TCR repertoires within each patient.

The clonotype comes from a male donor older than 55 with lung cancer. This sequence joins TRBV2 and TRBJ2-3, with 10 bases lining up with TRBD1. Here the sequenced sample was tissue from the ileum, taken at autopsy. Here the CDR3 reads CASSPGTGVRTDTQYF. The DNA for the CDR3 is TGTGCCAGCAGTCCCGGGACAGGGGTAAGGACAGATACGCAGTATTTT.